This T cell receptor (beta chain) came from a study of blood T cells in healthy people across ages. Overall study findings and caveats: Unsorted PBMCs ruled out conclusive naive versus antigen-experienced comparison.

A second PCR, run for about 6 to 11 cycles, used a sample-barcoded 5' primer plus a J-beta primer mix. MiXCR was run by TCRdb on the 5' RACE reads, yielding one entry per CDR3 protein. The sample has around 670,000 distinct CDR3 sequences, 25% to 35% seen once; the top ten hold around 14%. A remark on this clonotype: The antigen is not known.

Trimming cost V 6 bases and J 6 bases; bases outside gene matches: 8. The CDR3 is made up of 14 amino acids. Germline V CDR1 and CDR2: DFQATT, SNEGSKA (reference sequence). The sequence derives from an elderly woman in good health. V is TRBV20-1 and J is TRBJ2-2; 9 bases align to TRBD2. Sequencing was done on a sample of blood. CDR3 amino acids: CSAIAGARAGELFF. The CDR3 nucleotides read TGCAGTGCGATAGCGGGGGCCCGAGCCGGGGAGCTGTTTTTT.